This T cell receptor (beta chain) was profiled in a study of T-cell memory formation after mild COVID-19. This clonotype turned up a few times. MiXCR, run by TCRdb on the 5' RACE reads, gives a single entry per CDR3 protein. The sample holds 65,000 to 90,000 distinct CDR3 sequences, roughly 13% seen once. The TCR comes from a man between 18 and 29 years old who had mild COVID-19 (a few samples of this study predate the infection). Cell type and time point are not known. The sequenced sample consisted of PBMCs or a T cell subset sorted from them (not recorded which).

The DNA of the CDR3 is TGTGCCAGCACCTCCGGACAGGGTCCCCACGAGCAGTACGTC. It yields the protein CASTSGQGPHEQYV. This chain connects TRBV6-2 or TRBV6-3 to TRBJ2-7; 8 bases align to TRBD1. Trimming took 7 bases from V and 5 from J; bases not matched to a gene: 10. The V gene's germline CDR1 is MNHEY and CDR2 SVGEGT. There are 14 residues in the CDR3.